The 9 T cell receptor beta chains presented below share a single source sample, sequenced in a study of Graves' ophthalmopathy and Graves' hyperthyroidism (dated by TCRdb to 2016 to 2019). The sequencer listed for this sample is Illumina HiSeq 2000. For repertoire sequencing, TCR beta CDR3 regions were amplified from RNA transcripts. The first round of RT-PCR was done with HTBI primers and the Qiagen OneStep RT-PCR kit, and was followed by a second round of multiplex PCR, then size selection and purification. TCRdb took the public reads, trimmed them with fastp at Q25, ran MiXCR for clone calling and kept in-frame beta chains. Every CDR3 protein is listed once, alongside the most common genes and DNA of its rows. This sample gives 650,000 to 900,000 distinct CDR3 sequences in total; roughly 40% of them show up just once. The ten largest clones capture roughly 45% of the sample. Source material: peripheral blood. All receptors come from an adult man with Graves' ophthalmopathy.

This clonotype was seen at least ten times. The chain carries TRBV20-1 and TRBJ1-2, with D tentatively TRBD1 (5 bases). There are 12 residues in the CDR3. Germline-derived CDR1 and CDR2 are DFQATT and SNEGSKA (reference sequence). Between the trimmed V and J ends, which lost 3 bases and 4 bases, there was a span of 9 bases. The CDR3 DNA is TGCAGTGCTAGTGGGGGGACCTATGGCTACACCTTC. Translated: CSASGGTYGYTF.

V gene TRBV29-1 combines with J gene TRBJ2-7, with D unclear. Trimming pared 8 bases from V and 3 bases from J, leaving 17 bases between. The CDR3 is 13 residues long. Germline-derived CDR1 and CDR2 are SQVTM and ANQGSEA. CDR3 coding DNA: TGCAGCAGTCGGACCAGCGCACTCTACGAGCAGTACTTC. Amino acid sequence: CSSRTSALYEQYF.

There are many counts of this clonotype. The rearrangement joins TRBV7-9 to TRBJ1-2; no clear D. Germline CDR1 is SEHNR and CDR2 is FQNEAQ (reference sequence). The CDR3 length is 15 residues. The germline V and J ends were trimmed by 1 base and 4 bases, with 13 bases remaining between them. The CDR3 sequence is CASSLGIGRPYGYTF. As DNA, the CDR3 is TGTGCCAGCAGCTTAGGTATCGGGCGACCCTATGGCTACACCTTC.

This clonotype was observed a handful of times. The V call is TRBV7-3, the J call TRBJ2-7, with TRBD2 matching over 8 bases. Per germline, CDR1 SGHTA and CDR2 FQGTGA. The CDR3 has 17 residues. V dropped 2 bases and J dropped 6; count of bases not matched to a gene: 15. The CDR3 DNA reads TGTGCCAGCAGCTTAGGGCGGGGTACGGGAGGGCCGAGCGAGCAGTACTTC. Translated, it gives CASSLGRGTGGPSEQYF.

This clonotype showed up many times. V gene TRBV20-1 combines with J gene TRBJ2-7; D call uncertain. Germline assignment: CDR1 DFQATT and CDR2 SNEGSKA (reference sequence). This CDR3 is built from 13 residues. The V and J ends lost 6 bases and 4 bases respectively, with 16 bases between them. CDR3 bases: TGCAGTGCCAAGTCCACTCCGGAATACGAGCAGTACTTC. Translating it yields CSAKSTPEYEQYF.

The chain links TRBV29-1 to TRBJ2-2, with D perhaps assigned TRBD1 or TRBD2 (5 bases each). Trimming cost V 7 bases and J 3 bases, with 15 bases left between them. The CDR3 is made up of 14 amino acids. CDR1 SQVTM and CDR2 ANQGSEA come from the germline V gene. The CDR3 coding sequence is TGCAGCGGCCACGGGATGGGGGACACCGGGGAGCTGTTTTTT. Protein: CSGHGMGDTGELFF.

V usage is TRBV20-1 and J usage is TRBJ1-2; 7 nucleotides match TRBD1. V was pared by 0 bases and J by 2 bases, with 3 bases of the junction left unmatched. Germline V gives CDR1 DFQATT, CDR2 SNEGSKA (reference sequence). This CDR3 is 14 amino acids long. The CDR3 DNA is TGCAGTGCTAGAGAAACGGGACAGAACTATGGCTACACCTTC. This sequence encodes CSARETGQNYGYTF.

V gene TRBV20-1 combines with J gene TRBJ2-7; tentative D call: TRBD1 (8 bases). The CDR3 loop spans 14 amino acids. V lost 3 bases, J lost 3 bases, and 15 bases lay in between. The germline gives CDR1 DFQATT, CDR2 SNEGSKA (reference sequence). The CDR3 bases are TGCAGTGCTAGCAAACAGGGGGGGCACTACGAGCAGTACTTC. This gives the protein CSASKQGGHYEQYF.

This clonotype was seen ten or more times. The chain uses TRBV29-1 and TRBJ1-3; D call uncertain. The CDR3 has 11 residues. Germline V gives CDR1 SQVTM, CDR2 ANQGSEA. The CDR3 DNA is TGCGGCGCGAGCTCTGGAAACACCATATATTTT. It is translated as CGASSGNTIYF. Full variable domain (rest looked up from reference TRBV29-1 and TRBJ1-3): SAVISQKPSRDICQRGTSLTIQCQVDSQVTMMFWYRQQPGQSLTLIATANQGSEATYESGFVIDKFPISRPNLTFSTLTVSNMSPEDSSIYLCGASSGNTIYFGEGSWLTVV.